The 15 T cell receptor beta chains below all came from one sample that was sequenced in a study of T cells in Graves' hyperthyroidism and ophthalmopathy. The TCR beta CDR3 regions underwent amplification using RNA transcripts as the source. The TCR CDR3 was amplified in a first-round RT-PCR using the HTBI primer set. TCRdb fed the multiplex PCR reads into MiXCR, producing one record per CDR3 protein. The data contain 350,000 to 400,000 distinct CDR3 sequences, about a fifth of them singletons. The sequenced sample was blood. The receptors derive from a woman aged 18-29 years with Graves' hyperthyroidism.

This clonotype was recorded many times. The CDR3 DNA reads as TGCGCCAGCAGCCAAGATGAGGGGAGGTCCCGAGGGACTGAAGCTTTCTTT. It is translated as CASSQDEGRSRGTEAFF. The genes are TRBV4-1 and TRBJ1-1; perhaps TRBD1 as D (5 bases). CDR1 and CDR2 from the germline V gene are MGHRA and YSYEKL. The CDR3 has 17 amino acids. V was shortened by 0 bases and J by 5 bases, with 19 bases between the two germline ends.

The chain joins TRBV7-2 to TRBJ2-2; 7 bases agree with TRBD1. CDR3 length: 15 residues. CDR1 and CDR2 (germline): SGHTA, FQGNSA. V lost 1 base, J lost 7 bases, and 6 bases stayed unmatched. CDR3 sequence reads: CASSLGQGRIGELFF. CDR3 sequence (DNA): TGTGCCAGCAGCTTAGGACAGGGACGCATCGGGGAGCTGTTTTTT.

This clonotype was recorded a few times. A much larger clone differs from this one at a single base, so this may be a read error. Because the CDR3 is missing its conserved closing phenylalanine or tryptophan, this is likely a read error. The chain employs TRBV2 and TRBJ1-3; tentative D call: TRBD1 (6 bases). V shed 6 bases and J shed 4 bases, with 10 bases lying between them. Germline CDR1 and CDR2: SNHLY and FYNNEI. The CDR3 sequence is 13 residues long. CDR3 DNA sequence: TGTGCCAGCAGGAAAGGACAGGGAAACACCATATATTTG. Translating gives CASRKGQGNTIYL.

This clonotype was seen ten or more times. The chain links TRBV5-1 to TRBJ1-2, with D possibly being TRBD1 (6 bases). CDR3 length: 15 amino acids. Trimming shortened V by 0 bases and J by 9 bases, and 18 bases separated the two germline ends. Germline CDR1 and CDR2: SGHRS and YFSETQ. CDR3 loop: CASSLAVGTTGSYTF. The CDR3 DNA reads as TGCGCCAGCAGCTTGGCCGTAGGGACAACGGGAAGCTACACCTTC.

This clonotype has a count of ten or more. The chain is built from TRBV5-1 and TRBJ2-7, with 12 bases matching TRBD1. V was pared by 7 bases and J by 5 bases, with 7 bases of the junction left unmatched. The germline gives CDR1 SGHRS, CDR2 YFSETQ. CDR3 length equals 14 residues. In DNA, the CDR3 is TGCGCCAGCCAACTCGGGACAGGGGGCCACGAGCAGTACTTC. Translated: CASQLGTGGHEQYF.

This clonotype was counted ten times or more. The chain links TRBV2 to TRBJ2-5, with D perhaps matching TRBD2 (6 bases). The germline V gene encodes CDR1 SNHLY and CDR2 FYNNEI. Trimming left V 11 bases short and J 2 bases short, with 18 bases between. The CDR3 is 14 residues long. The CDR3 coding sequence is TGTGCCTCCCTTAGTCCGGGACTGCAAGAGACCCAGTACTTC. It yields the protein CASLSPGLQETQYF.

J is TRBJ1-5 and V is TRBV28, with unresolved D. Germline-derived CDR1 and CDR2 are MDHEN and SYDVKM. V gave up 4 bases and J gave up 8 bases, with 9 bases separating them. The CDR3 has 12 amino acids. CDR3 sequence: CASSSTGKPQHF. The CDR3 DNA follows: TGTGCCAGCAGTTCCACGGGGAAGCCCCAGCATTTT.

This clonotype occurred a few times. The chain couples TRBV18 to TRBJ1-1; D gene unclear. The CDR3 totals 14 residues. Trimming left V 1 base short and J 4 bases short, with 10 bases between. CDR1 KGHSH and CDR2 LQKENI come from the germline V gene. This chain's CDR3 is CASSPQGLSTEAFF. The CDR3 region has the DNA TGTGCCAGCTCACCACAGGGCCTGAGCACTGAAGCTTTCTTT.

This clonotype appeared many times. This chain uses TRBV28 with TRBJ2-7; weak D call: TRBD1 (5 bases). The CDR3 runs 16 residues. Germline lookup yields CDR1 MDHEN and CDR2 SYDVKM. V gave up 2 bases and J gave up 3 bases, with 17 bases separating them. The CDR3 nucleotides are TGTGCCAGCAGTTTAGCCACAGGCCCTCCCGACTACGAGCAGTACTTC. This sequence encodes CASSLATGPPDYEQYF. Looking up the rest from reference TRBV28 and TRBJ2-7 gives the full variable domain: DVKVTQSSRYLVKRTGEKVFLECVQDMDHENMFWYRQDPGLGLRLIYFSYDVKMKEKGDIPEGYSVSREKKERFSLILESASTNQTSMYLCASSLATGPPDYEQYFGPGTRLTVT.

In this sample, this clonotype turned up many times. The rearrangement links TRBV11-2 to TRBJ2-7; D gene uncertain. V lost 0 bases, J lost 1 base, and 16 bases lay in between. The CDR3 sequence is 17 residues long. Looked up from germline, CDR1 is SGHAT and CDR2 is FQNNGV. The CDR3 spells CASSLERTGRPSYEQYF. Written as DNA, the CDR3 is TGTGCCAGCAGCTTAGAACGGACCGGACGGCCATCCTACGAGCAGTACTTC.

This clonotype occurred a few times. V and J are TRBV7-9 and TRBJ1-1; possibly TRBD1 for D (5 bases). The germline V gene has CDR1 SEHNR and CDR2 FQNEAQ (reference sequence). This CDR3 comprises 13 residues. V was trimmed by 7 bases and J by 8 bases, leaving 17 bases between them. In DNA form, the CDR3 reads TGTGCCAGCATCGGACCCGGGACGGTAGAAGCTTTCTTT. The encoded protein is CASIGPGTVEAFF.

This clonotype was seen many times. The chain carries TRBV20-1 and TRBJ1-1; perhaps TRBD1 as D (5 bases). The CDR3 length is 12 residues. Trimming shortened V by 6 bases and J by 0 bases, and 8 bases separated the two germline ends. Germline values: CDR1 DFQATT, CDR2 SNEGSKA (reference sequence). The CDR3, as DNA: TGCAGTGCCCCGGGACTGAACACTGAAGCTTTCTTT. This encodes CSAPGLNTEAFF.

The rearrangement links TRBV29-1 to TRBJ2-7, with TRBD2 as a possible D gene (8 bases). CDR3 length: 13 amino acids. Looked up from germline, CDR1 is SQVTM and CDR2 is ANQGSEA. V lost 6 bases, J lost 2 bases, and 14 bases lay in between. The CDR3 nucleotides are TGCAGCGTCGGGAGGGACAGTCCCTACGAGCAGTACTTC. Protein sequence: CSVGRDSPYEQYF.

V is TRBV19 and J is TRBJ1-5; 7 bases line up with TRBD1. Looked up from germline, CDR1 is LNHDA and CDR2 is SQIVND (reference sequence). The CDR3 runs 15 residues. The ends lost 4 bases at V and 7 bases at J; junction bases unmatched: 10. The CDR3 region has the DNA TGTGCCAGTAGTACATCGGGACAGCGGGAACAGCCCCAGCATTTT. It encodes CASSTSGQREQPQHF.

This clonotype was counted many times. The gene calls are TRBV6-5 and TRBJ1-3; D not resolved. Germline CDR1 and CDR2: MNHEY and SVGAGI. The CDR3 extends over 15 amino acids. V was clipped by 2 bases and J by 2 bases, with 10 bases between them. In nucleotides, the CDR3 is TGTGCCAGCAGTTACATGACTCCTCCTGGAAACACCATATATTTT. Translated, it gives CASSYMTPPGNTIYF.